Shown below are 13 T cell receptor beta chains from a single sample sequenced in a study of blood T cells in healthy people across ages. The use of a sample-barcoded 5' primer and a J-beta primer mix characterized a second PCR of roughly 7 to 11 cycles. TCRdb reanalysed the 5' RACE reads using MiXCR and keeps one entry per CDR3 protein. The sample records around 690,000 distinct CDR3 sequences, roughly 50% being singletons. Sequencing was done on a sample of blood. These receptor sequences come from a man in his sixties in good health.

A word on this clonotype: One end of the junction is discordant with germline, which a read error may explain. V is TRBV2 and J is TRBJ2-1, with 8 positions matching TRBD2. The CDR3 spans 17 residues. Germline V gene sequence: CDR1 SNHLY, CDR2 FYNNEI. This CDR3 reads CASSEWSSGASYNEQFF. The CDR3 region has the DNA TGCGCCAGCAGTGAATGGAGTAGCGGGGCGTCCTACAATGAGCAGTTCTTC.

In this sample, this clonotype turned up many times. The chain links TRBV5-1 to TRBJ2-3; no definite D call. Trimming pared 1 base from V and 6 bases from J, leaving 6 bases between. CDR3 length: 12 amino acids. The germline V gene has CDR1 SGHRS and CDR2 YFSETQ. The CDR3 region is CASSLQVDTQYF. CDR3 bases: TGCGCCAGCAGCTTGCAAGTGGATACGCAGTATTTT.

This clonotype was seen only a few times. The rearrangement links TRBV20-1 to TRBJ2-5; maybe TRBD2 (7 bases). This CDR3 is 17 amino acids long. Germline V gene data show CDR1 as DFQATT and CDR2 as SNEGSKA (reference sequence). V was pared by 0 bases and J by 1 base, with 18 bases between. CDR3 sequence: CSARDLSGGDLQETQYF. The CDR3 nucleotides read TGCAGTGCTAGAGATCTTTCGGGGGGCGATCTCCAAGAGACCCAGTACTTC.

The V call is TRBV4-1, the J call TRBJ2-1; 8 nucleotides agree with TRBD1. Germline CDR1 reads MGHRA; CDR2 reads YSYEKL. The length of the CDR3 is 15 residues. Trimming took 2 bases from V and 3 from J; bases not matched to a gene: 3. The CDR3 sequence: CASSQQGAYYNEQFF. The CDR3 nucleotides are TGCGCCAGCAGCCAACAGGGGGCATACTACAATGAGCAGTTCTTC.

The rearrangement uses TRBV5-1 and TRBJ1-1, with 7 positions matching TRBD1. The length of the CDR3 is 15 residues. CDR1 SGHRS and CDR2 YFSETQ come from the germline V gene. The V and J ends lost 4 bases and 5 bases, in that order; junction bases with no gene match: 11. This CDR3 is CASSGTDLGKTEAFF. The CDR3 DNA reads TGCGCCAGCAGCGGGACAGATTTGGGAAAAACTGAAGCTTTCTTT.

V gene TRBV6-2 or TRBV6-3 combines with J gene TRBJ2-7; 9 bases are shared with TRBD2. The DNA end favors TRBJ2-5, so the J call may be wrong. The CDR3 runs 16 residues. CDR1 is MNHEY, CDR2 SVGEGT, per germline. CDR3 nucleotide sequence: TGTGCCAGCAGTTACTTAAAAGCGGGGGGCACAGAGACCCAGTACTTC. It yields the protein CASSYLKAGGTETQYF.

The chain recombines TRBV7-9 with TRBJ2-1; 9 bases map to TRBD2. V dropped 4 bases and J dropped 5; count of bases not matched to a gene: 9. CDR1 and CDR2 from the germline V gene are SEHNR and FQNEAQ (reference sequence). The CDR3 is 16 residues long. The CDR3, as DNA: TGTGCCAGCAGCTCCTGGGGGGGACTAGCAGACAATGAGCAGTTCTTC. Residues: CASSSWGGLADNEQFF.

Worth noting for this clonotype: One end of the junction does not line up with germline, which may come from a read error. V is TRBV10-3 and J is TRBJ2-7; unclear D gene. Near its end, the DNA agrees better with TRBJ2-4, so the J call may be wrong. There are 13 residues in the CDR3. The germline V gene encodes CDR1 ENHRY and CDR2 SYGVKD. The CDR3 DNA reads TGTGCCATTAGTGACCCCAATGAAACCATTCAGTACTTC. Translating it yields CAISDPNETIQYF.

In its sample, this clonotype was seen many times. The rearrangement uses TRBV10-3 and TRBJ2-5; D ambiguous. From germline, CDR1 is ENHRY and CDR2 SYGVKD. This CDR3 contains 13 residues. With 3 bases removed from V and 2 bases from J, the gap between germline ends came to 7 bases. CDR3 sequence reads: CAISDPSQETQYF. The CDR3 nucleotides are TGTGCCATCAGTGACCCCTCACAAGAGACCCAGTACTTC.

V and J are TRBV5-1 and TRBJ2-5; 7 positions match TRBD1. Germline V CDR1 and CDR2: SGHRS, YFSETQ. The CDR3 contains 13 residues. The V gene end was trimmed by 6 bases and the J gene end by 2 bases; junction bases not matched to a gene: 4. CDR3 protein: CASKGTAQETQYF. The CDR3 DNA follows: TGCGCCAGCAAGGGGACAGCACAAGAGACCCAGTACTTC.

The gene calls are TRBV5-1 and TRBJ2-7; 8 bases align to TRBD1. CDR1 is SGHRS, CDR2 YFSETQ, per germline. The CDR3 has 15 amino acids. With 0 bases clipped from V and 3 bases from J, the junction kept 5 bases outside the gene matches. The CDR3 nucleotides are TGCGCCAGCAGCTTGGGGGCCGGGACAGGCTACGAGCAGTACTTC. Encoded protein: CASSLGAGTGYEQYF.

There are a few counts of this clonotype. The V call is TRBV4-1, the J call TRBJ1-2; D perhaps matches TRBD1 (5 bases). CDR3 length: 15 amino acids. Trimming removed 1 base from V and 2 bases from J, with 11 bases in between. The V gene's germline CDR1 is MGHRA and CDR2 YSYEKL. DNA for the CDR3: TGCGCCAGCAGCCAAGGGGAAGGGGCCAACTATGGCTACACCTTC. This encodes CASSQGEGANYGYTF.

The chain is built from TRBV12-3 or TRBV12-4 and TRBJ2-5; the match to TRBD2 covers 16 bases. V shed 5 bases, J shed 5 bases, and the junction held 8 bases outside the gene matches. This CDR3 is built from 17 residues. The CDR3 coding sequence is TGTGCCAGCAGTCCCGGGACTAGCGGGGGGGCCTATGAGACCCAGTACTTC. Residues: CASSPGTSGGAYETQYF.